Below are 25 T cell receptor beta chains sequenced from a single sample in a study of blood T cell dynamics during melanoma immunotherapy. The table came from immunoSEQ multiplex PCR; TCRdb's copy has only in-frame clones and leaves some out. The table records some 15,000 clones, roughly 92% of them present only once. The time point here: pre-treatment baseline. Sequencing used blood, obtained from a patient treated with checkpoint blockade. These receptors originate from a human donor with melanoma.

V usage is TRBV19 and J usage is TRBJ1-2; TRBD1 aligns across 7 bases. The J segment lost 10 bases and the V segment lost 5 bases, leaving 10 bases of the junction unmatched. CDR1 LNHDA and CDR2 SQIVND come from the germline V gene (reference sequence). The CDR3 is 13 amino acids. The CDR3 here is CASSPRDSQTYTF. CDR3 in DNA: TGTGCCAGTAGTCCCCGGGACAGCCAGACCTACACCTTC.

J is TRBJ2-3 and V is TRBV7-6, with TRBD2 as a possible D gene (5 bases). Germline CDR1 reads SGHVS; CDR2 reads FNYEAQ. This CDR3 is 16 amino acids long. V was cut by 3 bases and J by 4 bases, with 17 bases left in between. The CDR3 region is CASSFRRVTKPDTQYF. For the CDR3, the DNA is TGTGCCAGCAGCTTCCGGCGGGTTACCAAACCAGATACGCAGTATTTT.

V usage is TRBV2 and J usage is TRBJ2-2; no clear D. Germline V gene sequence: CDR1 SNHLY, CDR2 FYNNEI. This CDR3 region has 13 residues. The V and J ends lost 6 bases and 7 bases respectively, with 12 bases between them. CDR3 sequence (DNA): TGTGCCAGCAGGGGAACCAATGTCGGGGAGCTGTTTTTT. Translating gives CASRGTNVGELFF. The complete variable domain, with remaining parts taken from reference TRBV2 and TRBJ2-2, reads EPEVTQTPSHQVTQMGQEVILRCVPISNHLYFYWYRQILGQKVEFLVSFYNNEISEKSEIFDDQFSVERPDGSNFTLKIRSTKLEDSAMYFCASRGTNVGELFFGEGSRLTVL.

The genes are TRBV7-8 and TRBJ1-3; weak D call: TRBD1 (5 bases). Trimming removed 1 base from V and 0 bases from J, with 10 bases in between. Germline CDR1 and CDR2: SGHVS and FQNEAQ. The CDR3 loop spans 16 amino acids. In nucleotides, the CDR3 is TGTGCCAGCAGCTTAGACACAGGCTACTCTGGAAACACCATATATTTT. Translated: CASSLDTGYSGNTIYF.

The chain uses TRBV5-1 and TRBJ1-1, with D perhaps matching TRBD1 (6 bases). V was pared by 3 bases and J by 0 bases, with 9 bases between. Germline V gene lookup returns CDR1 SGHRS and CDR2 YFSETQ. The CDR3 runs 14 residues. The CDR3 DNA reads as TGCGCCAGCAGCTCCGACAGGTTGAACACTGAAGCTTTCTTT. It yields the protein CASSSDRLNTEAFF.

The chain employs TRBV5-4 and TRBJ2-5; 14 bases agree with TRBD2. Losses at the gene ends were 4 bases for V and 6 bases for J; bases not matched to a gene: 8. Germline V gene sequence: CDR1 SGHNT, CDR2 YYREEE (reference sequence). This CDR3 has 16 residues. CDR3 in DNA: TGTGCCAGCAGCGCCTCGACTAGCGGGGGGGCAAAGACCCAGTACTTC. Its protein product is CASSASTSGGAKTQYF.

By sample share, this clone is medium-sized. The chain has TRBV6-5 and TRBJ1-1; weak D call: TRBD1 (6 bases). The V end lost 6 bases, the J end lost 4 bases, and 9 bases lay between the germline ends. Germline-derived CDR1 and CDR2 are MNHEY and SVGAGI. There are 12 residues in the CDR3. This CDR3 reads CASSAGATEAFF. The CDR3 bases are TGTGCCAGCAGCGCAGGGGCCACTGAAGCTTTCTTT.

This rearrangement joins TRBV7-2 to TRBJ1-2; 10 nucleotides match TRBD1. V shed 7 bases, J shed 4 bases, and the junction held 9 bases outside the gene matches. The CDR3 consists of 15 residues. Germline CDR1 and CDR2: SGHTA and FQGNSA. The CDR3 protein is CASTPGQGKTYGYTF. CDR3 bases: TGTGCCAGCACCCCGGGACAGGGGAAGACCTATGGCTACACCTTC.

The chain couples TRBV10-1 to TRBJ2-5; the D is unclear. Germline CDR1 is WNHNN and CDR2 is SYGVQD (reference sequence). This CDR3 region has 15 residues. V was shortened by 3 bases and J by 5 bases, with 16 bases between the two germline ends. CDR3: CASSELRSGLETQYF. The CDR3 DNA follows: TGCGCCAGCAGTGAACTAAGGAGTGGGCTGGAGACCCAGTACTTC.

V gene TRBV6-5 combines with J gene TRBJ2-7, with 10 nucleotides matching TRBD1. After removal of 6 bases from V and 4 bases from J, the junction contained 9 bases not matched to a gene. Germline V gene lookup returns CDR1 MNHEY and CDR2 SVGAGI. CDR3 length: 15 amino acids. Here the CDR3 DNA reads TGTGCCAGCAGGGACCGACAGGGGGCCACGTACGAGCAGTACTTC. The encoded protein is CASRDRQGATYEQYF.

This CDR3 reads CASSRTSGTDTQYF. The CDR3 nucleotides are TGTGCCAGCAGCAGGACTAGCGGCACAGATACGCAGTATTTT. This chain links TRBV6-6 with TRBJ2-3; 9 bases are a match to TRBD2. V was pared by 6 bases and J by 1 base, with 2 bases of the junction left unmatched. This CDR3 contains 14 residues. The V gene's germline CDR1 is MNHNY and CDR2 SVGAGI (reference sequence).

The chain is built from TRBV28 and TRBJ1-2, with D possibly TRBD1 on 6 matching bases. The CDR3 totals 15 residues. Germline-derived CDR1 and CDR2 are MDHEN and SYDVKM. Trimming pared 5 bases from V and 3 bases from J, leaving 16 bases between. CDR3 in DNA: TGTGCCAGCAGTCTCGACAGGCTGGGTGACTATGGCTACACCTTC. Its protein is CASSLDRLGDYGYTF.

The V and J genes are TRBV11-2 and TRBJ2-7; 9 bases map to TRBD2. Germline CDR1 is SGHAT and CDR2 is FQNNGV. Trimming removed 3 bases from V and 3 bases from J; junction bases left unmatched: 6. The CDR3 runs to 15 residues. The chain's CDR3 is CASSLLAGPYYEQYF. The CDR3 DNA sequence: TGTGCCAGCAGCTTGCTAGCGGGGCCCTACTACGAGCAGTACTTC.

V and J are TRBV15 and TRBJ2-4, with a possible D match to TRBD1 (5 bases). Trimming removed 3 bases at V and 0 bases at J, with 9 bases between. CDR1 and CDR2 from the germline V gene are LNHNV and YYDKDF (reference sequence). The CDR3 extends over 15 amino acids. CDR3 DNA sequence: TGTGCCACCAGCAGTCAGGGATTAGCCAAAAACATTCAGTACTTC. Amino acid sequence: CATSSQGLAKNIQYF.

The chain employs TRBV5-1 and TRBJ1-4; 9 positions agree with TRBD1. The CDR3 sequence is 14 residues long. The germline gives CDR1 SGHRS, CDR2 YFSETQ. V was pared by 0 bases and J by 7 bases, with 1 base of the junction left unmatched. The CDR3 protein is CASSLGDRVEKLFF. The CDR3 nucleotides read TGCGCCAGCAGCTTGGGGGACAGGGTTGAAAAACTGTTTTTT.

The chain has TRBV27 and TRBJ2-7, with 12 bases lining up with TRBD2. This CDR3 region has 13 residues. Germline V gene lookup returns CDR1 MNHEY and CDR2 SMNVEV (reference sequence). The J segment lost 8 bases and the V segment lost 9 bases, leaving 8 bases of the junction unmatched. CDR3 DNA sequence: TGTGCCAGTCGACTAGCGGGAGATGTCAAGCAGTACTTC. Protein product: CASRLAGDVKQYF.

The V and J genes are TRBV15 and TRBJ1-2; D uncertain. Germline V lookup: CDR1 LNHNV, CDR2 YYDKDF (reference sequence). V was trimmed by 8 bases and J by 10 bases, leaving 8 bases between them. The CDR3 is made up of 9 amino acids. The CDR3 is CATSPPYTF. The CDR3 DNA sequence: TGTGCCACCTCGCCACCCTACACCTTC.

This clone was counted once. The rearrangement links TRBV30 to TRBJ2-7; 7 bases agree with TRBD2. The V and J ends lost 2 bases and 5 bases, in that order; junction bases with no gene match: 6. The CDR3 contains 13 residues. Germline V gene lookup returns CDR1 GTSNPN and CDR2 SVGIG (reference sequence). CDR3 loop: CAWSTDGRNEQYF. The CDR3 DNA follows: TGTGCCTGGAGTACGGACGGGAGGAACGAGCAGTACTTC. Full variable domain (rest looked up from reference TRBV30 and TRBJ2-7): SQTIHQWPATLVQPVGSPLSLECTVEGTSNPNLYWYRQAAGRGLQLLFYSVGIGQISSEVPQNLSASRPQDRQFILSSKKLLLSDSGFYLCAWSTDGRNEQYFGPGTRLTVT.

The chain recombines TRBV6-4 with TRBJ2-6; D perhaps matches TRBD1 (6 bases). V was clipped by 3 bases and J by 3 bases, with 6 bases between them. The CDR3 is 14 residues long. Germline CDR1 reads MRHNA; CDR2 reads SNTAGT. DNA of the CDR3: TGTGCCAGCAGTGAACAGGGTGGGGCCAACGTCCTGACTTTC. This translates into CASSEQGGANVLTF.

This chain uses TRBV7-9 with TRBJ1-4, with D possibly TRBD1 on 5 matching bases. Trimming pared 6 bases from V and 8 bases from J, leaving 13 bases between. The CDR3 is 13 residues long. Germline CDR1 is SEHNR and CDR2 is FQNEAQ (reference sequence). The CDR3 DNA reads as TGTGCCAGCAGTACTAATGGGGGAGAAAAACTGTTTTTT. This gives the protein CASSTNGGEKLFF.

This clone was counted a single time. CDR3: CASSTTGLTYEQYF. The CDR3 nucleotides read TGTGCCAGCAGCACTACGGGACTAACCTACGAGCAGTACTTC. V is TRBV7-8 and J is TRBJ2-7, with TRBD2 identical over 7 bases. V lost 5 bases, J lost 2 bases, and 6 bases stayed unmatched. CDR1 is SGHVS and CDR2 is FQNEAQ in the germline V gene. This CDR3 is built from 14 residues.

V and J are TRBV10-3 and TRBJ2-7; tentative D call: TRBD1 (7 bases). V was trimmed by 4 bases and J by 7 bases, leaving 14 bases between them. The CDR3 spans 13 residues. Germline-derived CDR1 and CDR2 are ENHRY and SYGVKD. This CDR3 reads CAISGGTVGEQYF. In DNA, the CDR3 is TGTGCCATCAGTGGCGGGACAGTAGGGGAGCAGTACTTC.

This rearrangement joins TRBV10-3 to TRBJ2-6, with 7 bases fitting TRBD1. This CDR3 contains 16 residues. After removal of 10 bases from V and 0 bases from J, the junction contained 9 bases not matched to a gene. CDR1 and CDR2 (germline): ENHRY, SYGVKD. The CDR3 DNA follows: TGTGCCAGCCGGGACAGCGCTTACTCTGGGGCCAACGTCCTGACTTTC. Encoded protein: CASRDSAYSGANVLTF.

The genes are TRBV10-3 and TRBJ2-3, with a weak D call TRBD2 (6 bases). CDR3 size: 15 residues. V dropped 4 bases and J dropped 4 bases, with 15 bases sitting between them. The germline CDR1 and CDR2 sequences are ENHRY and SYGVKD. The CDR3 loop reads CAISVSLTRADTQYF. The CDR3 DNA reads as TGTGCCATCAGTGTGTCCCTGACTAGAGCAGATACGCAGTATTTT.

This chain connects TRBV1 to TRBJ2-4; TRBD2, the table's D call, lacks a check against the DNA. TRBV1 is reported as a pseudogene. This CDR3 comprises 18 residues. CDR3 nucleotide sequence: TGCACCAGCAGCCACTCAGACGGCGAGCGGGAGTCAAAAAACATTCAGTACTTC. This sequence encodes CTSSHSDGERESKNIQYF.